This is a list of T cell receptor beta chains from one sample in a study of identical twins. TCRdb itself ran the 5' RACE reads through MiXCR, one entry per CDR3 protein. The sample records approximately 350,000 distinct CDR3 sequences, 9% to 15% being singletons. Another study also made use of these data, one on yellow fever vaccine responses in identical twins.

Material for sequencing was CD8+ T cells sorted from blood. The receptors were gathered from a woman aged 18-30 years in good health. Each CDR3 is given with its conserved first and last residue. Fields, in order: CDR3 protein, CDR3 DNA, V gene, D gene, J gene, clone size. A D gene is named only where the DNA matches it firmly. Size tells how often a clone was seen (once, few, many) or the class of an expanded clone, and some rows leave it out.

CDR3: CASSYSTETSGNYNEQFF; DNA: TGTGCCAGCAGTTACTCGACAGAGACTAGCGGGAACTACAATGAGCAGTTCTTC; V: TRBV6-2/TRBV6-3; D: TRBD2; J: TRBJ2-1; size: NA
CDR3: CASADGQAYNEQFF; DNA: TGCGCCAGCGCAGATGGGCAGGCCTACAATGAGCAGTTCTTC; V: TRBV4-1; D: NA; J: TRBJ2-1; size: NA
CDR3: CATSDGGQPQHF; DNA: TGTGCCACCAGTGATGGAGGTCAGCCCCAGCATTTT; V: TRBV24-1; D: NA; J: TRBJ1-5; size: few
CDR3: CSARDPAEVYGYTF; DNA: TGCAGTGCTAGAGATCCTGCTGAGGTGTATGGCTACACCTTC; V: TRBV20-1; D: NA; J: TRBJ1-2; size: NA
CDR3: CASSEWSSGLTDTQYF; DNA: TGTGCCAGCAGTGAATGGTCTAGCGGACTCACAGATACGCAGTATTTT; V: TRBV2; D: TRBD2; J: TRBJ2-3; size: NA
CDR3: CASSTWTGNTEAFF; DNA: TGTGCCAGCAGTACGTGGACAGGGAACACTGAAGCTTTCTTT; V: TRBV28; D: TRBD1; J: TRBJ1-1; size: NA
CDR3: CASPDRGYNEQFF; DNA: TGTGCCAGCCCGGACAGAGGGTACAATGAGCAGTTCTTC; V: TRBV2; D: NA; J: TRBJ2-1; size: few
CDR3: CASSLALAGAYNEQFF; DNA: TGCGCCAGCAGCTTGGCGCTAGCGGGGGCCTACAATGAGCAGTTCTTC; V: TRBV5-1; D: TRBD2; J: TRBJ2-1; size: many
CDR3: CATSDFSNTEAFF; DNA: TGTGCCACCAGTGATTTCTCTAACACTGAAGCTTTCTTT; V: TRBV24-1; D: NA; J: TRBJ1-1; size: many
CDR3: CATSDETGFDQPQHF; DNA: TGTGCCACCAGTGATGAAACAGGTTTCGATCAGCCCCAGCATTTT; V: TRBV24-1; D: NA; J: TRBJ1-5; size: few
CDR3: CASSSRASTGIGETQYF; DNA: TGTGCCAGCAGTTCCCGGGCAAGCACAGGGATCGGAGAGACCCAGTACTTC; V: TRBV28; D: NA; J: TRBJ2-5; size: many
CDR3: CSATGAPGELFF; DNA: TGCAGTGCTACAGGGGCGCCCGGGGAGCTGTTTTTT; V: TRBV20-1; D: NA; J: TRBJ2-2; size: many
CDR3: CASSKSLEQYF; DNA: TGTGCCAGCAGCAAATCTTTGGAGCAGTACTTC; V: TRBV21-1; D: NA; J: TRBJ2-7; size: few
CDR3: CASSRGSYNEQFF; DNA: TGTGCCAGCAGTCGGGGATCCTACAATGAGCAGTTCTTC; V: TRBV27; D: NA; J: TRBJ2-1; size: many
CDR3: CASSLLGEWTDTQYF; DNA: TGCGCCAGCAGCTTGTTGGGGGAATGGACAGATACGCAGTATTTT; V: TRBV5-1; D: NA; J: TRBJ2-3; size: NA
CDR3: CAIQGDYGYTF; DNA: TGTGCCATCCAGGGGGACTATGGCTACACCTTC; V: TRBV19; D: TRBD1; J: TRBJ1-2; size: NA
CDR3: CASSQEKGTDTQYF; DNA: TGTGCCAGCAGCCAAGAGAAGGGCACAGATACGCAGTATTTT; V: TRBV14; D: NA; J: TRBJ2-3; size: NA
CDR3: CASSLGGKNEQFF; DNA: TGTGCCAGCAGCCTCGGCGGGAAGAATGAGCAGTTCTTC; V: TRBV28; D: NA; J: TRBJ2-1; size: few
CDR3: CASTSTGVEAFF; DNA: TGTGCCAGCACCTCAACAGGGGTTGAAGCTTTCTTT; V: TRBV5-6; D: TRBD1; J: TRBJ1-1; size: few
CDR3: CASSEALGDTIYF; DNA: TGTGCCAGCAGTGAAGCGCTTGGTGACACCATATATTTT; V: TRBV2; D: NA; J: TRBJ1-3; size: few
CDR3: CASSTHLAGYEQYF; DNA: TGTGCCAGCAGTACCCATCTAGCGGGATATGAGCAGTACTTC; V: TRBV6-1; D: TRBD2; J: TRBJ2-7; size: NA
CDR3: CASSFRVQPQHF; DNA: TGTGCCAGCAGTTTTAGGGTTCAGCCCCAGCATTTT; V: TRBV28; D: NA; J: TRBJ1-5; size: NA
CDR3: CASRQKREGYYEQYF; DNA: TGTGCCAGCAGACAGAAGCGGGAGGGTTACTACGAGCAGTACTTC; V: TRBV6-1; D: TRBD2; J: TRBJ2-7; size: NA
CDR3: CASSLPEWLAGNTDTQYF; DNA: TGTGCCAGCAGCTTGCCCGAATGGCTAGCGGGAAACACAGATACGCAGTATTTT; V: TRBV5-6; D: TRBD2; J: TRBJ2-3; size: few
CDR3: CSAPLLAGGSYEQYF; DNA: TGCAGTGCCCCACTCCTAGCGGGAGGGTCCTACGAGCAGTACTTC; V: TRBV20-1; D: TRBD2; J: TRBJ2-7; size: many
CDR3: CASSSSTDGDSYNEQFF; DNA: TGTGCCAGCAGCTCCTCTACCGACGGGGACTCCTACAATGAGCAGTTCTTC; V: TRBV7-9; D: NA; J: TRBJ2-1; size: few
CDR3: CASSRELASNEQFF; DNA: TGTGCCAGTAGTAGGGAGCTAGCGAGCAATGAGCAGTTCTTC; V: TRBV19; D: NA; J: TRBJ2-1; size: NA
CDR3: CASSPSVTAQETQYF; DNA: TGTGCCAGCAGTCCCTCCGTGACAGCCCAAGAGACCCAGTACTTC; V: TRBV12-3/TRBV12-4; D: NA; J: TRBJ2-5; size: NA
CDR3: CASSMGELSAYEQYF; DNA: TGTGCCAGTAGTATGGGCGAACTCTCCGCCTACGAGCAGTACTTC; V: TRBV19; D: NA; J: TRBJ2-7; size: NA
CDR3: CASSLSRNYGYTF; DNA: TGTGCCAGCAGTTTAAGTCGAAACTATGGCTACACCTTC; V: TRBV12-3/TRBV12-4; D: NA; J: TRBJ1-2; size: few
CDR3: CSARDPAGGTYEQYF; DNA: TGCAGTGCTAGAGACCCAGCGGGAGGAACCTACGAGCAGTACTTC; V: TRBV20-1; D: TRBD2; J: TRBJ2-7; size: few
CDR3: CASSGLSDMDEQYF; DNA: TGTGCCAGCAGTGGTCTTTCTGATATGGACGAGCAGTACTTC; V: TRBV6-2/TRBV6-3; D: NA; J: TRBJ2-7; size: few
CDR3: CASSLAMGKQETQYF; DNA: TGTGCCAGCAGCTTAGCGATGGGGAAGCAAGAGACCCAGTACTTC; V: TRBV7-6; D: NA; J: TRBJ2-5; size: few
CDR3: CASSLGRQSSYEQYF; DNA: TGCGCCAGCAGCTTGGGCAGGCAGAGCTCCTACGAGCAGTACTTC; V: TRBV5-1; D: NA; J: TRBJ2-7; size: few
CDR3: CASSLQGAHQPQHF; DNA: TGTGCCAGCAGTTTACAGGGGGCCCATCAGCCCCAGCATTTT; V: TRBV6-5; D: TRBD1; J: TRBJ1-5; size: many
CDR3: CASERGAGLNEKLFF; DNA: TGTGCCAGCGAGCGTGGGGCTGGGCTTAATGAAAAACTGTTTTTT; V: TRBV2; D: NA; J: TRBJ1-4; size: few
CDR3: CASSSQGQATPSYEQYF; DNA: TGTGCCAGCAGCTCTCAAGGACAGGCCACCCCTTCCTACGAGCAGTACTTC; V: TRBV28; D: TRBD1; J: TRBJ2-7; size: many
CDR3: CASSQVTREDTEAFF; DNA: TGTGCCAGCAGCCAAGTGACAAGGGAGGACACTGAAGCTTTCTTT; V: TRBV5-6; D: NA; J: TRBJ1-1; size: NA
CDR3: CASSYSGTSGNNEQFF; DNA: TGTGCCAGCAGTTACTCGGGAACTAGCGGAAACAATGAGCAGTTCTTC; V: TRBV6-5; D: TRBD2; J: TRBJ2-1; size: NA
CDR3: CASSLGLAGGPGGELFF; DNA: TGTGCCAGCAGTTTAGGTCTAGCGGGAGGGCCCGGCGGGGAGCTGTTTTTT; V: TRBV12-3/TRBV12-4; D: TRBD2; J: TRBJ2-2; size: few
CDR3: CSGVSGGWYNEQFF; DNA: TGCAGCGGGGTTAGCGGGGGATGGTACAATGAGCAGTTCTTC; V: TRBV29-1; D: TRBD2; J: TRBJ2-1; size: NA
CDR3: CASRPAGERVYNEQFF; DNA: TGTGCCAGCAGACCGGCCGGCGAGCGGGTATACAATGAGCAGTTCTTC; V: TRBV7-9; D: NA; J: TRBJ2-1; size: NA
CDR3: CASSFRTGEVDTQYF; DNA: TGCGCCAGCAGCTTTCGGACAGGGGAGGTAGATACGCAGTATTTT; V: TRBV5-1; D: TRBD1; J: TRBJ2-3; size: few
CDR3: CASSQGWWQSYDNEQFF; DNA: TGTGCCAGCAGCCAAGGTTGGTGGCAGAGTTATGACAATGAGCAGTTCTTC; V: TRBV3-1; D: NA; J: TRBJ2-1; size: few
CDR3: CSVVWGSYNEQFF; DNA: TGCAGCGTTGTCTGGGGATCCTACAATGAGCAGTTCTTC; V: TRBV29-1; D: NA; J: TRBJ2-1; size: many
CDR3: CASSYATEYNEQFF; DNA: TGTGCCAGCAGTTACGCTACAGAGTACAATGAGCAGTTCTTC; V: TRBV6-5; D: NA; J: TRBJ2-1; size: many
CDR3: CASSDYVRIYF; DNA: TGTGCCAGCAGTGATTATGTCCGCATATACTTC; V: TRBV6-1; D: NA; J: TRBJ2-7; size: NA
CDR3: CASSLFPGPEETQYF; DNA: TGTGCCAGCAGCTTATTCCCGGGACCGGAGGAGACCCAGTACTTC; V: TRBV7-8; D: NA; J: TRBJ2-5; size: many
CDR3: CASSGDPGSYNEQFF; DNA: TGTGCCAGCAGTGGGGACCCCGGCTCCTACAATGAGCAGTTCTTC; V: TRBV6-4; D: NA; J: TRBJ2-1; size: many
CDR3: CATSRDGSGPGTGELFF; DNA: TGTGCCACCAGCAGAGATGGGTCAGGTCCCGGCACCGGGGAGCTGTTTTTT; V: TRBV15; D: NA; J: TRBJ2-2; size: few
CDR3: CASSLTGNNEQFF; DNA: TGTGCCAGCAGTTTAACCGGGAACAATGAGCAGTTCTTC; V: TRBV27; D: NA; J: TRBJ2-1; size: NA
CDR3: CASSLLPSGPSFQETQYF; DNA: TGCGCCAGCAGCTTGTTACCCTCGGGACCATCTTTTCAAGAGACCCAGTACTTC; V: TRBV5-1; D: NA; J: TRBJ2-5; size: few